This is a list of T cell receptor beta chains from one sample in a study of blood T cell repertoires in COVID-19. Only in-frame clones appear in the TCRdb table, and some are missing; sequencing was by immunoSEQ multiplex PCR. The sample has 52,000 or so clones, roughly 80% seen once; the top ten hold 2.6%. Input material: peripheral blood. The source of these receptors is a man aged 45-65 years with acute or convalescent COVID-19. Each CDR3 is given with its conserved first and last residue. Fields, in order: CDR3 protein, D gene, V gene. The D gene is left open where the match is weak.

CDR3aa: CASPTDRGTDTQYF
d_gene: TRBD1
v_gene: TRBV6-5

CDR3aa: CASGQPHRGAFF
d_gene: -
v_gene: TRBV6-5

CDR3aa: CASSQVGGGERETQYF
d_gene: TRBD2
v_gene: TRBV4-1

CDR3aa: CASSLGGSNQPQHF
d_gene: -
v_gene: TRBV5-4

CDR3aa: CASRSPGQSPYF
d_gene: TRBD1
v_gene: TRBV12-3/TRBV12-4

CDR3aa: CASSEGNYNEQFF
d_gene: -
v_gene: TRBV3-1/TRBV3-2

CDR3aa: CASSGIRGNYGYTF
d_gene: -
v_gene: TRBV9

CDR3aa: CASSVGRQATYSNQPQHF
d_gene: -
v_gene: TRBV2

CDR3aa: CASIPVGDPDRGTYNEQFF
d_gene: TRBD1
v_gene: TRBV13

CDR3aa: CASSQLQGKAGELFF
d_gene: -
v_gene: TRBV11-2

CDR3aa: CSVDLQGKSGGYTF
d_gene: TRBD1
v_gene: TRBV29-1

CDR3aa: CASSGEGYNEQFF
d_gene: TRBD2
v_gene: TRBV2

CDR3aa: CASSQEDRVTNTQYF
d_gene: TRBD1
v_gene: TRBV4-1

CDR3aa: CASSPNAIGSSYNSPLHF
d_gene: -
v_gene: TRBV18

CDR3aa: CASSGGRALGETQYF
d_gene: TRBD2
v_gene: TRBV2

CDR3aa: CASSSGQGAISSYEQYF
d_gene: TRBD1
v_gene: TRBV27

CDR3aa: CSVERGEAFF
d_gene: -
v_gene: TRBV29-1

CDR3aa: CASSQRQSGVETQYF
d_gene: -
v_gene: TRBV4-1

CDR3aa: CASRQTGDSNQPQHF
d_gene: TRBD1
v_gene: TRBV5-1

CDR3aa: CASRRLAGGRETQYF
d_gene: TRBD2
v_gene: TRBV19

CDR3aa: CASSQETEGASTEAFF
d_gene: TRBD1
v_gene: TRBV3-1/TRBV3-2

CDR3aa: CASSHGTGGWYEQYF
d_gene: TRBD1
v_gene: TRBV3-1/TRBV3-2

CDR3aa: CASSQRGGTGELFF
d_gene: -
v_gene: TRBV4-1

CDR3aa: CASSWPYGVSGKLFF
d_gene: -
v_gene: TRBV28

CDR3aa: CASSPGGAVDEQYF
d_gene: TRBD2
v_gene: TRBV18

CDR3aa: CASSSGRGQGTYEQYF
d_gene: TRBD1
v_gene: TRBV11-2

CDR3aa: CASSQGQITYEQYF
d_gene: TRBD1
v_gene: TRBV2

CDR3aa: CSDSGGRAEETQYF
d_gene: TRBD2
v_gene: TRBV29-1

CDR3aa: CASSPRQASDYGYTF
d_gene: -
v_gene: TRBV21-1

CDR3aa: CASSLYVYQETQYF
d_gene: -
v_gene: TRBV7-9

CDR3aa: CASSLRGSNTGELFF
d_gene: -
v_gene: TRBV11-2

CDR3aa: CASSEGTGVTEAFF
d_gene: TRBD1
v_gene: TRBV10-1